This TCR beta chain was captured in a study of T cells in Graves' hyperthyroidism and ophthalmopathy. In the study overall: Peripheral blood was collected at initial diagnosis, before any treatment.

This clonotype was seen many times. RNA transcripts served as the template for amplifying TCR beta CDR3 regions. Primed by the HTBI set, a first-round RT-PCR was run on the TCR CDR3. TCRdb redid the calling of the multiplex PCR reads with MiXCR, one entry per CDR3 protein. Here the sample spans about 740,000 distinct CDR3 sequences, around 15% being singletons. Graves' hyperthyroidism showing no ophthalmopathy progression within 18 months was considered stable. Researchers barred patients who had uncontrolled infection, other autoimmune disease, pregnancy or lactation. V was shortened by 5 bases and J by 3 bases, with 17 bases between the two germline ends. Germline CDR1 reads SGHNT; CDR2 reads YENEEA. This CDR3 spans 15 amino acids.

The sequencing input was blood. The chain employs TRBV11-3 and TRBJ2-7; D may be TRBD1 (6 bases). This sequence was found in a young woman with Graves' hyperthyroidism. In DNA form, the CDR3 reads TGTGCCAGCAGCCTCTGGACAGACGAATACTACGAGCAGTACTTC. It encodes CASSLWTDEYYEQYF.